This entry features one TCR beta chain sequence. Its antigen is as yet unknown. The treatment denotes: approximately 10-day PBMC culture with coronavirus spike peptide pools or control peptides (ViraFEST assay). The data stem from a study of vaccination and CD4 T cells after COVID-19. An Oncomine TCR Beta short-read assay was used to sequence the DNA from cultured CD4+ T cells. TCRdb re-called the PCR reads with MiXCR, one entry per CDR3 protein. The sample consists of around 7,000 distinct CDR3 sequences, around 70% of them appearing once. Germline CDR1 and CDR2: SGHVS and FNYEAQ. The CDR3 has 14 residues. V shed 0 bases and J shed 1 base, with 6 bases lying between them.

The J gene is TRBJ1-1, the V gene TRBV7-6; D ambiguous. Sequenced sample: CD4+ T cells from blood, cultured in vitro. This sequence was found in a human donor who had recovered from COVID-19. CDR3 region: CASSLAPRNTEAFF. The CDR3 coding sequence is TGTGCCAGCAGCTTAGCCCCGAGGAACACTGAAGCTTTCTTT.